Each of the 25 T cell receptor beta chains below was sequenced from the same sample in a study of blood T cell repertoires in COVID-19. Libraries were prepared by immunoSEQ multiplex PCR; TCRdb keeps only in-frame clonotypes and omits some of them. The sample records fewer than 200,000 clones, about 86% being singletons. The sequencing sample was made of PBMCs or T cells enriched from blood (not recorded which). The origin of the receptors is a woman aged 45-65 years in a cohort exposed to, infected with or recovered from COVID-19 (not recorded which).

On this clone itself: This sample includes further DNA sequences coding for the same CDR3. The chain couples TRBV15 to TRBJ2-7, with 10 bases that match TRBD2. Germline V CDR1 and CDR2: LNHNV, YYDKDF (reference sequence). The CDR3 runs to 16 residues. Unmatched junction bases numbered 6, after V lost 1 base and J lost 3 bases. The CDR3 DNA sequence: TGTGCCACCAGCAGAGCGGTTAGGACTAGCGGCTACGAGCAGTACTTC. Translated: CATSRAVRTSGYEQYF.

The chain couples TRBV5-1 to TRBJ2-2; perhaps TRBD2 as D (5 bases). The CDR3 totals 13 residues. Trimming cost V 9 bases and J 1 base, with 10 bases left between them. Germline V CDR1 and CDR2: SGHRS, YFSETQ. CDR3 protein: CATTGRNTGELFF. The CDR3 coding sequence is TGCGCCACCACGGGGAGGAACACCGGGGAGCTGTTTTTT.

The J gene is TRBJ2-7, the V gene TRBV19; 9 bases line up with TRBD1. Trimming took 9 bases from V and 3 from J; bases not matched to a gene: 6. Germline loops: CDR1 LNHDA, CDR2 SQIVND (reference sequence). The CDR3 extends over 13 amino acids. This chain's CDR3 is CASTTGGGYEQYF. CDR3 nucleotide sequence: TGTGCCAGCACTACAGGGGGCGGCTACGAGCAGTACTTC.

CDR3 protein: CASSDRGDYNEQFF. CDR3 bases: TGTGCCAGCAGTGACCGCGGGGACTACAATGAGCAGTTCTTC. This chain joins TRBV6-4 and TRBJ2-1, with a weak D call TRBD2 (6 bases). This CDR3 is 14 amino acids long. The V and J ends lost 2 bases and 3 bases respectively, with 8 bases between them. From germline, CDR1 is MRHNA and CDR2 SNTAGT.

The V and J genes are TRBV7-2 and TRBJ2-3; D may be TRBD1 (6 bases). Trimming took off 5 bases at V and 8 bases at J, with 17 bases between the two ends. The germline CDR1 and CDR2 sequences are SGHTA and FQGNSA. CDR3 length: 14 amino acids. The CDR3 nucleotides are TGTGCCAGCAGCCCCCGATACGGGGACATTACGCAGTATTTT. As protein: CASSPRYGDITQYF.

The chain couples TRBV28 to TRBJ1-1; D ambiguous. The V end was cut by 6 bases, the J end by 4 bases, with 6 bases between. Germline V gene lookup returns CDR1 MDHEN and CDR2 SYDVKM. The CDR3 covers 11 residues. CDR3 DNA sequence: TGTGCCAGCAGACTGCTCACTGAAGCTTTCTTT. Amino acid sequence: CASRLLTEAFF. Filled out from reference TRBV28 and TRBJ1-1, the complete variable domain reads DVKVTQSSRYLVKRTGEKVFLECVQDMDHENMFWYRQDPGLGLRLIYFSYDVKMKEKGDIPEGYSVSREKKERFSLILESASTNQTSMYLCASRLLTEAFFGQGTRLTVV.

This clone was detected a few times. J is TRBJ2-2 and V is TRBV4-3; TRBD1 is a possible D gene (7 bases). Trimming removed 4 bases at V and 3 bases at J, with 15 bases between. CDR3 length equals 16 residues. Germline CDR1 is LGHNA and CDR2 is YSLEER. The CDR3 spells CASSPGGGRDTGELFF. The CDR3 coding sequence is TGCGCCAGCAGCCCTGGAGGGGGCCGGGACACCGGGGAGCTGTTTTTT.

The V call is TRBV7-2, the J call TRBJ1-5; 8 nucleotides line up with TRBD1. CDR3 length: 16 amino acids. CDR1 and CDR2 from the germline V gene are SGHTA and FQGNSA. The junction had 13 bases not matched to a gene; V was cut back by 5 bases and J by 7 bases. The CDR3: CASSRLTQRTGQPQHF. Written as DNA, the CDR3 is TGTGCCAGCAGCCGTTTAACTCAGAGGACAGGGCAGCCCCAGCATTTT.

The chain recombines TRBV28 with TRBJ2-1; 8 positions match TRBD2. Trimming removed 6 bases from V and 10 bases from J; junction bases left unmatched: 17. CDR3 length: 16 amino acids. The V gene's germline CDR1 is MDHEN and CDR2 SYDVKM. The chain's CDR3 is CASRNPSGSGIGEQFF. CDR3 nucleotide sequence: TGTGCCAGCAGGAACCCCAGCGGGAGCGGCATTGGGGAGCAGTTCTTC.

The chain combines TRBV19 with TRBJ2-7, with a tentative D call TRBD2 (5 bases). In germline, CDR1 is LNHDA, CDR2 SQIVND (reference sequence). The CDR3 runs 15 residues. Trimming pared 3 bases from V and 0 bases from J, leaving 12 bases between. The CDR3 bases are TGTGCCAGTAGTATGGGTGCTACTAGCTCCTACGAGCAGTACTTC. It codes for CASSMGATSSYEQYF. Based on the CDR3 plus reference TRBV19 and TRBJ2-7, the full variable domain is DGGITQSPKYLFRKEGQNVTLSCEQNLNHDAMYWYRQDPGQGLRLIYYSQIVNDFQKGDIAEGYSVSREKKESFPLTVTSAQKNPTAFYLCASSMGATSSYEQYFGPGTRLTVT.

The chain combines TRBV18 with TRBJ2-7; the D gene is possibly TRBD2 (6 bases). This CDR3 is built from 14 residues. Germline V gene sequence: CDR1 KGHSH, CDR2 LQKENI. Trimming took 3 bases from V and 3 from J, leaving 12 bases between them. The CDR3 here is CASSPRETVYEQYF. For the CDR3, the DNA is TGTGCCAGCTCACCTCGGGAGACTGTCTACGAGCAGTACTTC. Together with reference TRBV18 and TRBJ2-7, the CDR3 gives the full variable domain: NAGVMQNPRHLVRRRGQEARLRCSPMKGHSHVYWYRQLPEEGLKFMVYLQKENIIDESGMPKERFSAEFPKEGPSILRIQQVVRGDSAAYFCASSPRETVYEQYFGPGTRLTVT.

Only a few counts were recorded for this clone. This sequence joins TRBV6-4 and TRBJ1-2, with 11 nucleotides matching TRBD1. V dropped 4 bases and J dropped 6; count of bases not matched to a gene: 7. CDR1 is MRHNA and CDR2 is SNTAGT in the germline V gene. This CDR3 is 15 amino acids long. The CDR3 sequence: CASSGRTGGLDGYTF. The CDR3, as DNA: TGTGCCAGCAGTGGGCGGACAGGGGGCTTGGATGGCTACACCTTC.

The chain couples TRBV28 to TRBJ1-1; 9 nucleotides agree with TRBD1. The germline CDR1 and CDR2 sequences are MDHEN and SYDVKM. The CDR3 length is 15 residues. With 8 bases clipped from V and 1 base from J, the junction kept 8 bases outside the gene matches. CDR3 DNA: TGTGCCAGCCCGGGACAGGGAGTATCGAACACTGAAGCTTTCTTT. Encoded protein: CASPGQGVSNTEAFF.

The chain uses TRBV27 and TRBJ2-3; TRBD2 might be the D (6 bases). There are 15 residues in the CDR3. Germline CDR1 reads MNHEY; CDR2 reads SMNVEV (reference sequence). Trimming left V 4 bases short and J 0 bases short, with 11 bases between. This CDR3 reads CASSSRSGSTDTQYF. CDR3 nucleotides: TGTGCCAGCAGTTCCCGTAGCGGAAGCACAGATACGCAGTATTTT.

The rearrangement joins TRBV14 to TRBJ1-6, with unresolved D. The CDR3 is made up of 13 amino acids. V was trimmed by 1 base and J by 10 bases, leaving 8 bases between them. CDR1 SGHDN and CDR2 FVKESK come from the germline V gene. CDR3 coding DNA: TGTGCCAGCAGCCAAGTAACAGCCTCACCCCTCCACTTT. Encoded protein: CASSQVTASPLHF.

The chain employs TRBV11-1 and TRBJ1-4, with no clear D. The germline CDR1 and CDR2 sequences are SGHAT and FQDESV (reference sequence). Between the trimmed V and J ends, which lost 0 bases and 0 bases, there was a span of 8 bases. The CDR3 runs 16 residues. CDR3 DNA sequence: TGTGCCAGCAGCTTAGCGGCCGGAGCAACTAATGAAAAACTGTTTTTT. This encodes CASSLAAGATNEKLFF.

The chain carries TRBV28 and TRBJ1-2; D uncertain. Germline V CDR1 and CDR2: MDHEN, SYDVKM. The CDR3 extends over 13 amino acids. V was trimmed by 2 bases and J by 2 bases, leaving 6 bases between them. Here the CDR3 DNA reads TGTGCCAGCAGTTTAACAGAGAACTATGGCTACACCTTC. Translation gives CASSLTENYGYTF.

V and J are TRBV15 and TRBJ2-5, with TRBD2 as a possible D gene (5 bases). The V end lost 3 bases, the J end lost 4 bases, and 12 bases lay between the germline ends. The germline gives CDR1 LNHNV, CDR2 YYDKDF (reference sequence). The length of the CDR3 is 14 residues. The chain's CDR3 is CATSSDGLRETQYF. The CDR3 DNA reads TGTGCCACCAGCAGCGACGGACTTCGAGAGACCCAGTACTTC.

The chain uses TRBV5-1 and TRBJ2-7; D gene uncertain. The CDR3 totals 14 residues. Germline-derived CDR1 and CDR2 are SGHRS and YFSETQ. V was clipped by 2 bases and J by 4 bases, with 13 bases between them. In nucleotides, the CDR3 is TGCGCCAGCAGCTTTGAATGGGCCTCATACGAGCAGTACTTC. Translated: CASSFEWASYEQYF.

This clone was detected a few times. The chain has TRBV5-6 and TRBJ2-4; D possibly corresponds to TRBD1 (6 bases). CDR1 and CDR2 (germline): SGHDT, YYEEEE. The V end was cut by 0 bases, the J end by 2 bases, with 12 bases between. The CDR3 is 16 amino acids. The CDR3 reads CASSLGPGVSKNIQYF. Here the CDR3 DNA reads TGTGCCAGCAGCTTGGGCCCAGGGGTGTCCAAAAACATTCAGTACTTC. Supplemented by reference TRBV5-6 and TRBJ2-4, the full variable domain reads DAGVTQSPTHLIKTRGQQVTLRCSPKSGHDTVSWYQQALGQGPQFIFQYYEEEERQRGNFPDRFSGHQFPNYSSELNVNALLLGDSALYLCASSLGPGVSKNIQYFGAGTRLSVL.

The chain links TRBV10-1 to TRBJ1-5; D remains ambiguous. The germline V and J ends were trimmed by 4 bases and 7 bases, with 5 bases remaining between them. The length of the CDR3 is 11 residues. The germline gives CDR1 WNHNN, CDR2 SYGVQD (reference sequence). The DNA for the CDR3 is TGCGCCAGCAGTGCGAGCCAGCCCCAGCATTTT. Translated: CASSASQPQHF.

The chain uses TRBV5-6 and TRBJ2-7; a possible D gene is TRBD1 (6 bases). V lost 1 base, J lost 1 base, and 18 bases lay in between. CDR1 and CDR2 (germline): SGHDT, YYEEEE. CDR3 length: 17 residues. The CDR3 DNA is TGTGCCAGCAGCTTGTCCCACACTGGACAGCTTTCCTACGAGCAGTACTTC. Translation: CASSLSHTGQLSYEQYF.

This rearrangement joins TRBV7-2 to TRBJ2-1; TRBD2 matches at 8 bases. There are 13 residues in the CDR3. The V segment lost 7 bases and the J segment 9 bases; nucleotides outside the gene matches: 8. Germline loops: CDR1 SGHTA, CDR2 FQGNSA. DNA for the CDR3: TGTGCCAGCATCACCACGGGGGGGATTGAGCAGTTCTTC. It is translated as CASITTGGIEQFF.

The chain is built from TRBV14 and TRBJ1-5; D remains unclear. Looked up from germline, CDR1 is SGHDN and CDR2 is FVKESK. V was cut by 1 base and J by 5 bases, with 6 bases left in between. This CDR3 has 13 amino acids. The CDR3 nucleotides read TGTGCCAGCAGCCAAGCTCTGTATCAGCCCCAGCATTTT. This sequence encodes CASSQALYQPQHF. Complete variable domain (other parts from reference TRBV14 and TRBJ1-5): EAGVTQFPSHSVIEKGQTVTLRCDPISGHDNLYWYRRVMGKEIKFLLHFVKESKQDESGMPNNRFLAERTGGTYSTLKVQPAELEDSGVYFCASSQALYQPQHFGDGTRLSIL.

The genes are TRBV10-3 and TRBJ2-4, with 8 nucleotides matching TRBD1. The CDR3 contains 17 residues. The J segment lost 0 bases and the V segment lost 2 bases, leaving 6 bases of the junction unmatched. Germline CDR1 and CDR2: ENHRY and SYGVKD. The CDR3 region has the DNA TGTGCCATCAGTGAGGGACAGGGTAGTGGAGCCAAAAACATTCAGTACTTC. Its protein is CAISEGQGSGAKNIQYF.